This T cell receptor (beta chain) was recovered during a study of T-cell memory formation after mild COVID-19. Broader study findings: Proof of SARS-CoV-2 specificity was absent for the second-wave clones that crested on day 37. Contracting clones localized mainly to CM and EM when CD4+ and mainly to EMRA when CD8+. While clones contracting from day 15 to 85 were balanced between CD4 and CD8, later expanders leaned CD4+.

About this clonotype itself: As yet, its antigen is unknown.

Germline-derived CDR1 and CDR2 are KGHDR and SFDVKD. Trimming cost V 3 bases and J 2 bases, with 18 bases left between them. The CDR3 has 17 amino acids. 5'RACE with constant-segment primers yielded barcoded, UMI-tagged TCR alpha and TCR beta cDNA libraries. TCRdb passed the 5' RACE reads through MiXCR, listing each CDR3 protein once. The sample has 300,000 to 350,000 distinct CDR3 sequences, approximately 20% seen once. The sequence was collected from a man younger than 35 who had mild COVID-19 (a few samples of this study predate the infection). Cell type and time point are not known. The chain combines TRBV24-1 with TRBJ2-5, with D possibly TRBD2 on 5 matching bases. Sequences were obtained from PBMCs or a T cell subset sorted from them (not recorded which). The CDR3 here is CATSDGRIGEYQETQYF. The CDR3 DNA sequence: TGTGCCACCAGTGATGGGAGAATCGGGGAATATCAAGAGACCCAGTACTTC.